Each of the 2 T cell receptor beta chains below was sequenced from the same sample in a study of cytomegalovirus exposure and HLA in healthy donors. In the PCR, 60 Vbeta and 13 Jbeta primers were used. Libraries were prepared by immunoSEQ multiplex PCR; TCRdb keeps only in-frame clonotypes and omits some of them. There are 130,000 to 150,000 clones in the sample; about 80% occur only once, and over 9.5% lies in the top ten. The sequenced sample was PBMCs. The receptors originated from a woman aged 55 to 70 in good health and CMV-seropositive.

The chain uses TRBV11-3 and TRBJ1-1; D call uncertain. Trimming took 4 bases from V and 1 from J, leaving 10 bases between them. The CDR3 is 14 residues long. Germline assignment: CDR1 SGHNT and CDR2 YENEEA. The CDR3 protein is CASSSRGSNTEAFF. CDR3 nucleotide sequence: TGTGCCAGCAGCTCCCGGGGTTCGAACACTGAAGCTTTCTTT.

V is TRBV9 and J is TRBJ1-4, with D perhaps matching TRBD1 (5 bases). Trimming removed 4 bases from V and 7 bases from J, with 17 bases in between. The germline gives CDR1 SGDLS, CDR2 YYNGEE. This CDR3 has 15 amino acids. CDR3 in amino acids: CASSPRGGGGEKLFF. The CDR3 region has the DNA TGTGCCAGCAGCCCCCGGGGGGGAGGAGGTGAAAAACTGTTTTTT.